Listed below are T cell receptor beta chains from one sample, sequenced in a study of cytomegalovirus exposure and HLA in healthy donors. TCRdb keeps only in-frame clones here, not all; method: immunoSEQ multiplex PCR. The profile covers approximately 160,000 clones, with 68% appearing a single time and less than 1.5% taken by the ten largest. Specimen: PBMCs. These TCRs come from a man in his forties or fifties in good health and CMV-seronegative. The CDR3 runs from the conserved cysteine through the conserved F or W. The D gene is left open where the match is weak. A row's size may be missing; if present it is once, few, many or a size class.

v_call	j_call	d_call	clone_size	cdr3_aa	cdr3_nt
TRBV6-6	TRBJ1-1	-	-	CASSSPPGNTEAFF	TGTGCCAGCAGTTCCCCGCCAGGAAACACTGAAGCTTTCTTT
TRBV5-6	TRBJ2-6	TRBD1	few	CASSLRDRGTGANVLTF	TGTGCCAGCAGCTTGAGGGACAGGGGGACTGGGGCCAACGTCCTGACTTTC
TRBV29-1	TRBJ2-1	-	-	CSVEEGGFYNEQFF	TGCAGCGTTGAAGAAGGCGGTTTCTACAATGAGCAGTTCTTC
TRBV2	TRBJ2-1	TRBD2	-	CASRRTSGEFREQFF	TGTGCCAGCAGGAGAACTAGCGGGGAGTTCCGGGAGCAGTTCTTC
TRBV5-6	TRBJ2-7	TRBD1	-	CASSQQGGEQYF	TGTGCCAGCAGCCAACAGGGGGGCGAGCAGTACTTC
TRBV2	TRBJ2-7	-	few	CASNKGVNEQYF	TGTGCCAGCAACAAGGGGGTGAACGAGCAGTACTTC
TRBV7-2	TRBJ2-7	TRBD2	-	CASSLWGLAGGTSYEQYF	TGTGCCAGCAGCCTATGGGGGCTAGCGGGGGGCACTTCCTACGAGCAGTACTTC
TRBV6-1	TRBJ1-5	TRBD1	-	CASSGQGAFSNQPQHF	TGTGCCAGCAGTGGCCAGGGGGCTTTTAGCAATCAGCCCCAGCATTTT
TRBV15	TRBJ2-1	TRBD2	-	CATRGKAGGNYNEQFF	TGTGCCACCAGGGGAAAAGCGGGGGGGAACTACAATGAGCAGTTCTTC
TRBV19	TRBJ2-5	-	-	CASSPLRDSQETQYF	TGTGCCAGTAGTCCCCTCCGGGACTCCCAAGAGACCCAGTACTTC
TRBV5-1	TRBJ1-2	TRBD1	-	CASSSGQPADGYTF	TGCGCCAGCAGCTCGGGACAGCCCGCGGATGGCTACACCTTC
TRBV28	TRBJ1-1	-	-	CASSYLDQGTTEAFF	TGTGCCAGCAGTTATCTGGACCAGGGCACCACTGAAGCTTTCTTT
TRBV11-2	TRBJ1-1	-	-	CASSLDGRGSNTEAFF	TGTGCCAGCAGCTTAGATGGCCGGGGATCGAACACTGAAGCTTTCTTT
TRBV9	TRBJ1-2	TRBD1	-	CASSAGQVFGYTF	TGTGCCAGCAGCGCGGGACAGGTCTTTGGCTACACCTTC
TRBV25-1	TRBJ1-6	TRBD1	-	CASSESRGQRNSPLHF	TGTGCCAGCAGTGAATCCAGGGGACAGAGGAATTCACCCCTCCACTTT
TRBV10-3	TRBJ1-4	TRBD1	-	CAISRQGAGEKLFF	TGTGCCATCAGCCGACAGGGGGCGGGGGAAAAACTGTTTTTT
TRBV5-1	TRBJ2-3	TRBD2	-	CASSWTSGGTNTQYF	TGCGCCAGCAGCTGGACTAGCGGGGGCACAAATACGCAGTATTTT
TRBV27	TRBJ1-1	-	-	CASRQGMNTEAFF	TGTGCCAGCAGGCAGGGGATGAACACTGAAGCTTTCTTT
TRBV15	TRBJ2-2	-	-	CATSVPGGMDTGELFF	TGTGCCACCAGCGTTCCAGGGGGGATGGACACCGGGGAGCTGTTTTTT
TRBV5-1	TRBJ2-5	TRBD2	-	CASSIAPSSGGAGETQYF	TGCGCCAGCAGCATAGCTCCTTCTAGCGGGGGGGCCGGGGAGACCCAGTACTTC
TRBV4-3	TRBJ1-2	TRBD1	-	CASSARGQNYGYTF	TGCGCCAGCAGCGCCAGGGGGCAAAACTATGGCTACACCTTC
TRBV23-1	TRBJ2-2	-	-	CASSHSNTRVPNTGELFF	TGCGCCAGCAGTCATTCTAATACCCGGGTCCCGAACACCGGGGAGCTGTTTTTT
TRBV2	TRBJ1-5	-	-	CASSDTGRWQPQHF	TGTGCCAGCAGTGATACGGGGAGGTGGCAGCCCCAGCATTTT
TRBV19	TRBJ2-2	-	-	CASIPGELTGELFF	TGTGCCAGTATCCCGGGGGAGCTCACCGGAGAGCTGTTTTTT
TRBV14	TRBJ1-6	-	-	CASSQERSYNSPLHF	TGTGCCAGCAGCCAAGAGAGAAGTTATAATTCACCCCTCCACTTT
TRBV9	TRBJ2-3	-	-	CASSVVAGERDTQYF	TGTGCCAGCAGCGTAGTGGCAGGGGAGCGAGATACGCAGTATTTT
TRBV19	TRBJ1-1	TRBD1	-	CASSIPGQAWSTEAFF	TGTGCCAGTAGTATCCCGGGACAGGCTTGGAGCACTGAAGCTTTCTTT
TRBV28	TRBJ1-2	TRBD1	-	CASSEDRDHYGYTF	TGTGCCAGCAGCGAAGACAGGGATCATTATGGCTACACCTTC
TRBV28	TRBJ2-6	TRBD2	-	CASTLGGSSGANVLTF	TGTGCCAGCACCTTGGGGGGGTCCTCTGGGGCCAACGTCCTGACTTTC
TRBV5-4	TRBJ2-1	-	few	CASSPETGNEQFF	TGTGCCAGCAGCCCTGAGACAGGCAATGAGCAGTTCTTC
TRBV6-6	TRBJ1-4	-	-	CASSYGRAATNEKLFF	TGTGCCAGCAGTTACGGCAGGGCTGCAACTAATGAAAAACTGTTTTTT
TRBV7-9	TRBJ2-3	TRBD1	-	CASSLIGGKTDTQYF	TGTGCCAGCAGCTTAATAGGGGGCAAAACAGATACGCAGTATTTT
TRBV7-9	TRBJ1-2	-	-	CASRRDGYGYTF	TGTGCCAGCCGCAGGGATGGCTATGGCTACACCTTC
TRBV7-2	TRBJ1-4	-	-	CASSPGGSTTNEKLFF	TGTGCCAGCAGCCCAGGAGGAAGCACAACTAATGAAAAACTGTTTTTT
TRBV7-3	TRBJ2-1	TRBD1	-	CASSSTGNEQFF	TGTGCCAGCAGCTCGACAGGGAATGAGCAGTTCTTC
TRBV7-9	TRBJ1-5	-	-	CASSPHGGGSNQPQHF	TGTGCCAGCAGCCCCCATGGGGGGGGGTCCAATCAGCCCCAGCATTTT
TRBV7-7	TRBJ2-3	-	few	CASSFGGGGPEDTQYF	TGTGCTAGCAGCTTCGGGGGCGGGGGCCCTGAGGATACGCAGTATTTT
TRBV6-1	TRBJ1-5	TRBD1	-	CASSERQGGSNQPQHF	TGTGCCAGCAGTGAACGGCAGGGGGGAAGCAATCAGCCCCAGCATTTT
TRBV7-7	TRBJ2-1	-	-	CASSLAVGFNEQFF	TGTGCTAGCAGCTTAGCAGTTGGCTTCAATGAGCAGTTCTTC